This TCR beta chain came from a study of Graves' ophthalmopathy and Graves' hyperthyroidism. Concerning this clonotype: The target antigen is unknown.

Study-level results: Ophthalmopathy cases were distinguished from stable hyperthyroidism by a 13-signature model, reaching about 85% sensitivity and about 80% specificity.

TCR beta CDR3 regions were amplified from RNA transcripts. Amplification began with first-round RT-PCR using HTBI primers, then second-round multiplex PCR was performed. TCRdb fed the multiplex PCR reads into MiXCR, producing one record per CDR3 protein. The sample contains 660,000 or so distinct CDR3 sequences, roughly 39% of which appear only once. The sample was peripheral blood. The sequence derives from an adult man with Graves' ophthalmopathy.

The DNA for the CDR3 is TGTGCCAGCAGCCAAGATCCTAGACAGGGGAAGACCGGGGAGCTGTTTTTT. Protein: CASSQDPRQGKTGELFF. This chain uses TRBV7-9 with TRBJ2-2, with 8 bases identical to TRBD1. V lost 5 bases, J lost 5 bases, and 13 bases stayed unmatched. Germline assignment: CDR1 SEHNR and CDR2 FQNEAQ (reference sequence). The CDR3 contains 17 residues.